The entry that follows covers one T cell receptor beta chain sequence. Its antigen remains unidentified. This sample stems from a study of shared clonotypes between healthy human individuals. Naive CD8 cells comprised CD45RO-negative, CCR7-positively selected cells, excluding terminally differentiated effector memory CD45RA+ cells. Every donor was a Caucasian adult from Nashville, Tennessee. At the deep level, the assay was run. TCRdb's copy holds only in-frame clones and misses some; the assay was immunoSEQ multiplex PCR. The sample includes around 600,000 clones, 95% of them seen just once. Germline assignment: CDR1 SGHRS and CDR2 YFSETQ. The CDR3 has 12 amino acids. With 4 bases removed from V and 5 bases from J, the gap between germline ends came to 10 bases. The study's findings and limits: In contrast to clonotypes shared by all four donors, non-shared clonotypes had lower generation probabilities. Specimens sampled were limited to blood, with tissue repertoires likely differing.

This chain uses TRBV5-1 with TRBJ2-7; D ambiguous. The clonotype originates from a woman in her thirties in good health. Sequenced input: naive CD8+ T cells sorted from blood. CDR3 bases: TGCGCCAGCAGCCCCGATCGGGACGAGCAGTACTTC. Translated, it gives CASSPDRDEQYF.